The T cell receptor (beta chain) described here comes from a study of identical twins. Study observations and caveats: The models gave estimates that fell short of the out-of-frame TCR alpha sharing seen in monozygotic twins.

Each CDR3 protein is one row after TCRdb ran MiXCR on the 5' RACE reads. The sample has a few hundred thousand distinct CDR3 sequences; just under 10% are singletons. CDR1 is SGHDT and CDR2 is YYEEEE in the germline V gene. The CDR3 loop spans 16 amino acids. J gave up 7 bases and V 4 bases, and 10 bases lay outside the gene matches. This clonotype showed up just a few times. The antigen remains unidentified. This same sample was also part of a study on yellow fever vaccine responses in identical twins.

This receptor was identified in a woman aged 18-29 years in good health. The specimen was PBMCs. This rearrangement joins TRBV5-6 to TRBJ2-2, with 10 bases aligning to TRBD1. The CDR3 reads CASSPRQGAIVGELFF. The DNA for the CDR3 is TGTGCCAGCAGCCCCAGACAGGGGGCCATCGTCGGGGAGCTGTTTTTT.